This T cell receptor beta chain stems from a study of beta chain features in type 1 diabetes. At the level of the study: Investigators examined more than 90 million sorted cells across all samples. Study findings and constraints: In every one of the four CD4+ subsets, TCRB CDR3s were moderately but significantly shorter in Type 1 diabetes patients.

Expressed TCRB transcripts were sequenced, since all the RNA that had been isolated was reverse transcribed. Regulatory, naive and central memory T cell samples averaged around 3.6 million reads. Profiling relied on immunoSEQ multiplex PCR, and the TCRdb table lists in-frame clones only, not all of them. The sample records some 280,000 clones, 14% being singletons. This CDR3 contains 14 residues. J lost 4 bases, V lost 6 bases, and 6 bases had no gene match. Germline loops: CDR1 SNHLY, CDR2 FYNNEI. Turning to this clone: Its antigen remains unidentified.

One heparinised draw of blood, averaging about 110 mL, came from each donor. This TCR was recovered from a man in his thirties or forties with type 1 diabetes. V and J are TRBV2 and TRBJ1-2, with 9 positions matching TRBD1. Material for sequencing was naive CD4+ T cells from blood. The CDR3 loop is CASSPGTGIYGYTF. The CDR3 bases are TGTGCCAGCAGCCCCGGGACAGGGATCTATGGCTACACCTTC.